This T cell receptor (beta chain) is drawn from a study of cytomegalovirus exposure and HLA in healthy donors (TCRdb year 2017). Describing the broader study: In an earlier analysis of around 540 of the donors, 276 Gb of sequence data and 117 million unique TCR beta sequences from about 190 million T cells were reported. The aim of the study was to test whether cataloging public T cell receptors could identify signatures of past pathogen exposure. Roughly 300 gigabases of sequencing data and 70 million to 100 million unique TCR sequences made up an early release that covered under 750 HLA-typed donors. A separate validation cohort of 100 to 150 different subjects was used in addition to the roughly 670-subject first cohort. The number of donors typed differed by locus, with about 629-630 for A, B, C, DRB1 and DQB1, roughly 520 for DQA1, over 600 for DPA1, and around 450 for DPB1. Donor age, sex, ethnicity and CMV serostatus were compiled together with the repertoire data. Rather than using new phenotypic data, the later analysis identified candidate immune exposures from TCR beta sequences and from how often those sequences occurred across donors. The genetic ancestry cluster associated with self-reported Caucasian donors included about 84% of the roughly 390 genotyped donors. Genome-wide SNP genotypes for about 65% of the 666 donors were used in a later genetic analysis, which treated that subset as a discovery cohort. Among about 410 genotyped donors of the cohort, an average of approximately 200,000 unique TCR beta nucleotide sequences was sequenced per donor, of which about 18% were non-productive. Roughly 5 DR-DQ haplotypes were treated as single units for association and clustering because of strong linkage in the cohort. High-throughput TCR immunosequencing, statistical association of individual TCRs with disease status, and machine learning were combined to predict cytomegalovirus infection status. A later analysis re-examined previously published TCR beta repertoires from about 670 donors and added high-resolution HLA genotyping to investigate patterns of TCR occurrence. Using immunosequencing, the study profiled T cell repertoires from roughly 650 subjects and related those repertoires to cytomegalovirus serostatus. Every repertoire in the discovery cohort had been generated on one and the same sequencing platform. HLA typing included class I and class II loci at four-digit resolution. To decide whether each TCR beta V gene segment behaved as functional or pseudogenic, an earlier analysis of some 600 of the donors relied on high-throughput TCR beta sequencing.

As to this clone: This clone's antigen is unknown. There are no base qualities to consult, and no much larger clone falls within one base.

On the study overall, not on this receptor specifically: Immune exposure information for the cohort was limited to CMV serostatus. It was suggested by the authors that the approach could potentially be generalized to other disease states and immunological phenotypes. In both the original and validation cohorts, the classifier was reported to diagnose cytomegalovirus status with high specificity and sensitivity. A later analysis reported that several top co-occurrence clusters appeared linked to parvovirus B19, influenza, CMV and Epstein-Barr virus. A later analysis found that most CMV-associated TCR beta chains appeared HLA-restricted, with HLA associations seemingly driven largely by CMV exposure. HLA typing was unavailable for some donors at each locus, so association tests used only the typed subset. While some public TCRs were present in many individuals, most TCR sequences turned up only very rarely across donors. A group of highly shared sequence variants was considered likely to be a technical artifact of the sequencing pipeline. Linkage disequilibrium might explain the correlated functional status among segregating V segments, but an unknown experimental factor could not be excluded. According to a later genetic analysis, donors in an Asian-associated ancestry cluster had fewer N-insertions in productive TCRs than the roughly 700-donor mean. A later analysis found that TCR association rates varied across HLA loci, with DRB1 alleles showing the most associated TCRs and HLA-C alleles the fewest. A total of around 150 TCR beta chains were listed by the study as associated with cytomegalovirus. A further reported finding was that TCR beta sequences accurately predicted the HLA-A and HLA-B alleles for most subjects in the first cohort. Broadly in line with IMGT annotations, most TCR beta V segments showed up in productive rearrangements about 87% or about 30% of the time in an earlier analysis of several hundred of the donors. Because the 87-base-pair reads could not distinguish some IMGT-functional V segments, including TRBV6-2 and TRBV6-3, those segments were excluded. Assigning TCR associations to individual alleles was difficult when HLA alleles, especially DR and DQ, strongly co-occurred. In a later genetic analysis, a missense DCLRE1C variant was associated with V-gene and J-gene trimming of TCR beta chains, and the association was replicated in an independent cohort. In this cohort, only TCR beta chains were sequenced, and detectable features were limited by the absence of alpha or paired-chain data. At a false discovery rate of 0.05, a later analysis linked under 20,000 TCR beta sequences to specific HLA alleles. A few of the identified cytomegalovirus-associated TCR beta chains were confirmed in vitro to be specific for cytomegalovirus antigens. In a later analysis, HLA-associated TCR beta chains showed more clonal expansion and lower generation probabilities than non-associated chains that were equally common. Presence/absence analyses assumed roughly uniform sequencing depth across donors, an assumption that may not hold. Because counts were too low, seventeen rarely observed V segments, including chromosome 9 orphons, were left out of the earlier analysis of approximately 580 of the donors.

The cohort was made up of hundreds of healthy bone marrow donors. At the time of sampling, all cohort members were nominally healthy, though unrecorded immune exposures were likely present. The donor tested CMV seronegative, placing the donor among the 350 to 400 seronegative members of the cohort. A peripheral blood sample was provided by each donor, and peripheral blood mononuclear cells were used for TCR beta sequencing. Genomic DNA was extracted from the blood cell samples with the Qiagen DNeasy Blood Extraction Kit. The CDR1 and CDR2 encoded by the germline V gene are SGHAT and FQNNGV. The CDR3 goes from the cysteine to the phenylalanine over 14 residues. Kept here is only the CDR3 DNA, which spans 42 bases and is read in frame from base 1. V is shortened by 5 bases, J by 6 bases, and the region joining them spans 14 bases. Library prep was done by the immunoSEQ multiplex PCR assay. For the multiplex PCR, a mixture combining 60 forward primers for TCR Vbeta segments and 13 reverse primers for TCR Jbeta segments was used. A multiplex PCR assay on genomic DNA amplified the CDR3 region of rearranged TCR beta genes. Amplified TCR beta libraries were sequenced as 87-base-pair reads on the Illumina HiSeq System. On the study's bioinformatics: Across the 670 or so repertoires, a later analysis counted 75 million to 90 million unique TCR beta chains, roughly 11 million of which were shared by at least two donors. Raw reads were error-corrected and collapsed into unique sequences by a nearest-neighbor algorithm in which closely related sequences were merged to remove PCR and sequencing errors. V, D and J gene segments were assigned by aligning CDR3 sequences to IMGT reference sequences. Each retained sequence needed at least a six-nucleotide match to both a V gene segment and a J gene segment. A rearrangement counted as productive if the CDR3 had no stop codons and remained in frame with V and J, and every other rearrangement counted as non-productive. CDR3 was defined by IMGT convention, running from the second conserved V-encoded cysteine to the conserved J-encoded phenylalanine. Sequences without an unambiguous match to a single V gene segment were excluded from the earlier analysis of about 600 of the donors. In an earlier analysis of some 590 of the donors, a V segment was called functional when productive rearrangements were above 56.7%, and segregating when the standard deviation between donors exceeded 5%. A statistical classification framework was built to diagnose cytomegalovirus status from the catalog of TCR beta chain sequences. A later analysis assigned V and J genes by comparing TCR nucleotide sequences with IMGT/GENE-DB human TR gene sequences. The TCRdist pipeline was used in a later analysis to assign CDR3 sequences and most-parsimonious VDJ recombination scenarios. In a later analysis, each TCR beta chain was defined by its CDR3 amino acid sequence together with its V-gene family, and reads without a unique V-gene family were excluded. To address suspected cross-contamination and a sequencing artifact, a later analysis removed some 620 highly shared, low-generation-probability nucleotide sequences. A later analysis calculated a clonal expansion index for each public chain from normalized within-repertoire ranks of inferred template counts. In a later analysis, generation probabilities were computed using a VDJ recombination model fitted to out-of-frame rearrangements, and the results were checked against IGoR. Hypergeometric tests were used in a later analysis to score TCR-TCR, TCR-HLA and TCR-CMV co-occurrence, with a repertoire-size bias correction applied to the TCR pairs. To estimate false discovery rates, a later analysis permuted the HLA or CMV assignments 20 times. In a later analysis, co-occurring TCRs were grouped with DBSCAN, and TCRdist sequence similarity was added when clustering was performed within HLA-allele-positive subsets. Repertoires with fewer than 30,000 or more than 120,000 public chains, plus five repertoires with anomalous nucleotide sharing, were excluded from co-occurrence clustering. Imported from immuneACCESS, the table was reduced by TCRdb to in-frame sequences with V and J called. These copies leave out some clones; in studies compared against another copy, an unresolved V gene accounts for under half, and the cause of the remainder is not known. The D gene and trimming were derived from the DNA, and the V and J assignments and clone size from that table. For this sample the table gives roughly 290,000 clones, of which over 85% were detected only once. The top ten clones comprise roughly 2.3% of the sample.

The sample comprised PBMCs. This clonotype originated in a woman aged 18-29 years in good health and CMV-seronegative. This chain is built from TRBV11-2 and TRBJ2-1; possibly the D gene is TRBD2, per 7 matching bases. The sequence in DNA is TGTGCCAGCAGCCGGGTCGGGGGGCGCAATGAGCAGTTCTTC. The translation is CASSRVGGRNEQFF.